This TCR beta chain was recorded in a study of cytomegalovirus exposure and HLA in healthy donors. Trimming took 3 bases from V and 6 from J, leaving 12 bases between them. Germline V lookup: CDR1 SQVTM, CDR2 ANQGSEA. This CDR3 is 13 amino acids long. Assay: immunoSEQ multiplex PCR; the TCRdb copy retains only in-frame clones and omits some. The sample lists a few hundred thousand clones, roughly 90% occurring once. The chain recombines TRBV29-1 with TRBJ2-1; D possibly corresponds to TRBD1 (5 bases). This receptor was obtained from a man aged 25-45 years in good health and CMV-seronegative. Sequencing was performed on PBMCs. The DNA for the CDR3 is TGCAGCGTTGAGGGGCCCTCCCTCAATGAGCAGTTCTTC. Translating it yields CSVEGPSLNEQFF.